The 5 T cell receptor beta chains below come from one sample, sequenced in a study of cytomegalovirus exposure and HLA in healthy donors. The data were produced by immunoSEQ multiplex PCR, yet TCRdb's version contains in-frame clones alone and is incomplete. The sample gives tens of thousands of clones, roughly 94% of which show up once; about 0.63% is in the top ten. Sequenced sample: PBMCs. Receptor source: a woman aged 18-35 years in good health and CMV-seronegative.

The chain is built from TRBV6-5 and TRBJ1-6, with D perhaps TRBD1 (5 bases). Germline CDR1 MNHEY, CDR2 SVGAGI. The CDR3 totals 14 residues. The V and J ends lost 4 bases and 10 bases respectively, with 14 bases between them. CDR3 amino acids: CASSSTRQRSPLHF. The CDR3 DNA reads TGTGCCAGCAGTTCGACTAGACAGAGATCACCCCTCCACTTT.

The V and J genes are TRBV11-2 and TRBJ1-6; 8 bases fit TRBD1. Germline assignment: CDR1 SGHAT and CDR2 FQNNGV. J gave up 13 bases and V 5 bases, and 7 bases lay outside the gene matches. This CDR3 contains 13 residues. The CDR3 nucleotides are TGTGCCAGCAGCCTCCGACAGGGGACCCCCCTCCACTTT. It encodes CASSLRQGTPLHF.

The chain links TRBV28 to TRBJ2-3, with 12 nucleotides matching TRBD2. Germline V gene data show CDR1 as MDHEN and CDR2 as SYDVKM. The junction had 9 bases not matched to a gene; V was cut back by 5 bases and J by 6 bases. The CDR3 is 16 amino acids. Written as DNA, the CDR3 is TGTGCCAGCAGTACCAGGACTAGCGGGGTATTGGATACGCAGTATTTT. Protein: CASSTRTSGVLDTQYF.

The CDR3 loop reads CASSLGAANNEKLFF. The CDR3 region has the DNA TGTGCCAGCAGCTTAGGGGCAGCAAATAATGAAAAACTGTTTTTT. The chain couples TRBV7-8 to TRBJ1-4; D remains ambiguous. This CDR3 comprises 15 residues. The germline CDR1 and CDR2 sequences are SGHVS and FQNEAQ. V was clipped by 1 base and J by 4 bases, with 10 bases between them.

This clone was detected once. J is TRBJ2-7 and V is TRBV7-2; D perhaps matches TRBD2 (7 bases). Trimming shortened V by 5 bases and J by 2 bases, and 19 bases separated the two germline ends. The CDR3 consists of 16 residues. CDR1 is SGHTA and CDR2 is FQGNSA in the germline V gene. The CDR3 bases are TGTGCCAGCAGCCCCCAAGGGGCGGGGGCCCCCTACGAGCAGTACTTC. It is translated as CASSPQGAGAPYEQYF. The whole variable domain, remainder taken from reference TRBV7-2 and TRBJ2-7, is GAGVSQSPSNKVTEKGKDVELRCDPISGHTALYWYRQSLGQGLEFLIYFQGNSAPDKSGLPSDRFSAERTGGSVSTLTIQRTQQEDSAVYLCASSPQGAGAPYEQYFGPGTRLTVT.